A selection of T cell receptor beta chains follows, all from one sample in a study of molecular identifiers for immune sequencing clone quantification. Each CDR3 protein is one row after TCRdb ran MiXCR on the PCR reads. The repertoire holds 550,000 to 750,000 distinct CDR3 sequences, with about 20% as singletons. Sequencing was done on a sample of naive CD8+ T cells from blood, with Jurkat cell RNA spiked in. The source is a human donor in good health. Some libraries in this study had Jurkat cell RNA spiked in. Each CDR3 is given with its conserved first and last residue.

15 | TRBV9 | CASSVGQSIGNTIYF
18 | TRBV12-3/TRBV12-4 | CASSFFLRTMGKGDEAFF
18 | TRBV5-1 | CASSFGLAGGISYNEQFF
16 | TRBV20-1 | CSAREMLRGPSYEQYF
13 | TRBV11-3 | CASPQGPNYGYTF
13 | TRBV7-9 | CASSLQDWETQYF
19 | TRBV28 | CASSFPGQGSFIRELGQFF
21 | TRBV4-1 | CASSQPYLEIKVAGTNTEAFF
12 | TRBV29-1 | CSVEGSSVEQFF
12 | TRBV5-4 | CAGQQGADEAFF
14 | TRBV29-1 | CSVERQGRDTEAFF
14 | TRBV19 | CATGDWGATDTQYF
17 | TRBV4-1 | CASSQGQPISGANVLTF
17 | TRBV7-6 | CASSPKSVVLVTDTQYF
17 | TRBV28 | CASSFPSGPSSYNEQFF
14 | TRBV7-9 | CASSFPGPNYEQYF
13 | TRBV7-2 | CASSELSGNTIYF
14 | TRBV28 | CASSRQGPHNEQFF
12 | TRBV27 | CATRTLYNEQFF
14 | TRBV27 | CASSVLGRTDTQYF
14 | TRBV7-2 | CASSSEGSNQPQHF
15 | TRBV13 | CASSLGLGGGGEQYF
16 | TRBV19 | CASSKEVGVLGQPQHF
15 | TRBV4-1 | CASSQVDDRAYEQYF
12 | TRBV7-8 | CASSPDAYGYTF
18 | TRBV4-3 | CASSQDMSRTGITYEQYF
19 | TRBV15 | CATSRGAGEGRGRGDTQYF
16 | TRBV10-3 | CAISDRDSIRTDTQYF
17 | TRBV13 | CASSSNPRGRYNSPLHF
14 | TRBV29-1 | CSVEVDRNSYEQYF
15 | TRBV28 | CASSAHPGGGEKLFF
18 | TRBV6-5 | CASSYSGGGAPLNTEASF
14 | TRBV2 | CASSVGGDYTEAFF
16 | TRBV6-2/TRBV6-3 | CASSYLRTESSYEQYF
16 | TRBV4-3 | CASSHRLQGRYYGYTF
16 | TRBV6-2/TRBV6-3 | CASSYTTKLPNTEAFF
14 | TRBV6-1 | CASSDLARQETQYF
15 | TRBV7-6 | CASSFPVGVNSPLHF
17 | TRBV27 | CASSLLAGEPNQETQYF
14 | TRBV10-3 | CAIAPGTGGYGYTF
14 | TRBV5-4 | CASSSQEPPVGYTF
15 | TRBV27 | CASSTSEYSNQPQHF
16 | TRBV4-1 | CASSQWSGEVNYGYTF